The 8 T cell receptor beta chains listed next were all sequenced from one sample in a study of Tregs in tolerant kidney transplant recipients (dated by TCRdb to about 2019). The intended sense of this specimen's time point label: 6 months after combined kidney and bone marrow transplant. The transplants used related donors along with nonmyeloablative bone marrow transplantation, and in the human trials mixed chimerism was transient. Libraries were prepared through the immunoSEQ multiplex PCR assay. Not all clones reach the TCRdb copy of this immuneACCESS table, which keeps in-frame sequences only. Checked studies attribute under half of the gap to unresolved V genes and leave the rest unexplained. For this sample the table gives around 64,000 clones, of which 70% to 90% were detected only once. The ten largest clones capture approximately 3.9% of the sample. Source: CD4+ T cells from blood (PBMCs), taken 6 months after the transplant. The origin of the receptors is a human patient who received a combined kidney and bone marrow transplant. After a transplant, the donor of the graft may account for some T cells.

In this sample, this clone turned up a few times. The chain is built from TRBV7-9 and TRBJ1-4, with a weak D call TRBD1 (5 bases). The germline CDR1 and CDR2 sequences are SEHNR and FQNEAQ (reference sequence). V lost 3 bases to trimming and J lost 3 bases, with 8 bases between them. CDR3 length: 14 amino acids. CDR3 sequence reads: CASSFGRANEKLFF. The CDR3 bases are TGTGCCAGCAGCTTTGGCAGGGCTAATGAAAAACTGTTTTTT.

This CDR3 is CASSFIMTGRSETQYF. CDR3 coding DNA: TGTGCCAGCAGCTTTATCATGACAGGGAGGTCAGAGACCCAGTACTTC. The chain employs TRBV5-8 and TRBJ2-5; perhaps TRBD1 as D (7 bases). The CDR3 is 16 residues long. The germline V gene encodes CDR1 SGHTS and CDR2 YDEGEE. V was trimmed by 2 bases and J by 4 bases, leaving 18 bases between them.

This clone was seen just once. This rearrangement joins TRBV11-2 to TRBJ2-7, with TRBD2 identical over 7 bases. J gave up 4 bases and V 5 bases, and 14 bases lay outside the gene matches. This CDR3 contains 16 residues. Germline assignment: CDR1 SGHAT and CDR2 FQNNGV. The CDR3 DNA reads TGTGCCAGCAGCCCGGGCCTACGGACTAGAGGGTACGAGCAGTACTTC. Its translation: CASSPGLRTRGYEQYF.

The chain recombines TRBV7-9 with TRBJ2-7; 8 positions agree with TRBD2. CDR3 length: 16 residues. V was pared by 0 bases and J by 6 bases, with 10 bases of the junction left unmatched. CDR1 and CDR2 from the germline V gene are SEHNR and FQNEAQ (reference sequence). The CDR3 DNA sequence: TGTGCCAGCAGCTTAGCGTTAGCGGGGAGCCGCCTCGAGCAGTACTTC. This encodes CASSLALAGSRLEQYF.

This sequence joins TRBV5-1 and TRBJ1-1; D remains ambiguous. This CDR3 spans 14 amino acids. With 0 bases removed from V and 5 bases from J, the gap between germline ends came to 11 bases. CDR1 and CDR2 from the germline V gene are SGHRS and YFSETQ. DNA of the CDR3: TGCGCCAGCAGCTTGGGAGCCGCGGGGACTGAAGCTTTCTTT. This translates into CASSLGAAGTEAFF.

V gene TRBV30 combines with J gene TRBJ1-4; D is ambiguous. The CDR3 contains 15 residues. Trimming took off 0 bases at V and 1 base at J, with 9 bases between the two ends. CDR1 and CDR2 from the germline V gene are GTSNPN and SVGIG (reference sequence). The CDR3 sequence is CAWSVLLGTNEKLFF. The CDR3 coding sequence is TGTGCCTGGAGTGTCCTTCTCGGAACTAATGAAAAACTGTTTTTT.

V is TRBV7-6 and J is TRBJ2-7, with a tentative D call TRBD1 (7 bases). V was shortened by 5 bases and J by 2 bases, with 13 bases between the two germline ends. The V gene's germline CDR1 is SGHVS and CDR2 FNYEAQ. The CDR3 is 14 amino acids. As DNA, the CDR3 is TGTGCCAGCAGCCAACGGAGGGGGCCCTACGAGCAGTACTTC. Its protein product is CASSQRRGPYEQYF.

This chain joins TRBV5-1 and TRBJ2-3; 9 positions agree with TRBD1. The CDR3 is made up of 20 amino acids. The germline gives CDR1 SGHRS, CDR2 YFSETQ. V dropped 3 bases and J dropped 0; count of bases not matched to a gene: 17. Written as DNA, the CDR3 is TGCGCCAGCAGCTGGGGATCCGGTTTGTCTGGGACAGGGAGCACAGATACGCAGTATTTT. Translating it yields CASSWGSGLSGTGSTDTQYF.